This T cell receptor beta chain came from a study of cytomegalovirus exposure and HLA in healthy donors. This clone was recorded a few times. The antigen is not known. In germline, CDR1 is MDHEN, CDR2 SYDVKM. V was clipped by 3 bases and J by 5 bases, with 16 bases between them. The CDR3 spans 15 residues. Findings and caveats of the study: In a later analysis, V- and J-gene trimming of beta chains associated with a DCLRE1C missense variant, replicated independently.

Primers: 60 Vbeta forward and 13 Jbeta reverse. Repertoires were generated with immunoSEQ multiplex PCR, while TCRdb's copy carries only in-frame clones and drops some. This sample has more than 65,000 clones, with around 75% found just once. The chain links TRBV28 to TRBJ2-5; maybe TRBD1 (6 bases). The source of this sequence is a man aged 40-50 years in good health and CMV-seronegative. Sequencing was performed on PBMCs. The CDR3 sequence is CASSFGAGAGETQYF. As DNA, the CDR3 is TGTGCCAGCAGTTTTGGGGCAGGGGCCGGGGAGACCCAGTACTTC.